This TCR beta chain comes out of a study of T cell repertoires in cytomegalovirus infection. About the research overall: Both a matching HLA type and CMV infection were indicated by public TCR beta signatures. Study-wide findings and caveats: Identification of carriers of CMV plus the relevant HLA was performed using cumulative public TCR beta family frequency. Dominating the ex vivo response were HLA-C-restricted CMV-specific TCR beta clonotypes.

TCRdb independently ran MiXCR on the reads; one entry per CDR3 protein. The sample yields around 450,000 distinct CDR3 sequences, approximately 32% seen once. Germline values: CDR1 SQVTM, CDR2 ANQGSEA. V gave up 1 base and J gave up 1 base, with 10 bases separating them. The CDR3 contains 15 residues. This clonotype was counted a few times. The target antigen is unknown. J is TRBJ2-2 and V is TRBV29-1; D perhaps matches TRBD2 (5 bases). The sequenced material came from PBMCs. The clonotype comes from a human donor in good health (CMV status not recorded). Some clones in this sample may be carry-over from other donors' samples. Here the CDR3 reads CSVEGSTKNTGELFF. Here the CDR3 DNA reads TGCAGCGTTGAAGGTTCGACTAAGAACACCGGGGAGCTGTTTTTT.